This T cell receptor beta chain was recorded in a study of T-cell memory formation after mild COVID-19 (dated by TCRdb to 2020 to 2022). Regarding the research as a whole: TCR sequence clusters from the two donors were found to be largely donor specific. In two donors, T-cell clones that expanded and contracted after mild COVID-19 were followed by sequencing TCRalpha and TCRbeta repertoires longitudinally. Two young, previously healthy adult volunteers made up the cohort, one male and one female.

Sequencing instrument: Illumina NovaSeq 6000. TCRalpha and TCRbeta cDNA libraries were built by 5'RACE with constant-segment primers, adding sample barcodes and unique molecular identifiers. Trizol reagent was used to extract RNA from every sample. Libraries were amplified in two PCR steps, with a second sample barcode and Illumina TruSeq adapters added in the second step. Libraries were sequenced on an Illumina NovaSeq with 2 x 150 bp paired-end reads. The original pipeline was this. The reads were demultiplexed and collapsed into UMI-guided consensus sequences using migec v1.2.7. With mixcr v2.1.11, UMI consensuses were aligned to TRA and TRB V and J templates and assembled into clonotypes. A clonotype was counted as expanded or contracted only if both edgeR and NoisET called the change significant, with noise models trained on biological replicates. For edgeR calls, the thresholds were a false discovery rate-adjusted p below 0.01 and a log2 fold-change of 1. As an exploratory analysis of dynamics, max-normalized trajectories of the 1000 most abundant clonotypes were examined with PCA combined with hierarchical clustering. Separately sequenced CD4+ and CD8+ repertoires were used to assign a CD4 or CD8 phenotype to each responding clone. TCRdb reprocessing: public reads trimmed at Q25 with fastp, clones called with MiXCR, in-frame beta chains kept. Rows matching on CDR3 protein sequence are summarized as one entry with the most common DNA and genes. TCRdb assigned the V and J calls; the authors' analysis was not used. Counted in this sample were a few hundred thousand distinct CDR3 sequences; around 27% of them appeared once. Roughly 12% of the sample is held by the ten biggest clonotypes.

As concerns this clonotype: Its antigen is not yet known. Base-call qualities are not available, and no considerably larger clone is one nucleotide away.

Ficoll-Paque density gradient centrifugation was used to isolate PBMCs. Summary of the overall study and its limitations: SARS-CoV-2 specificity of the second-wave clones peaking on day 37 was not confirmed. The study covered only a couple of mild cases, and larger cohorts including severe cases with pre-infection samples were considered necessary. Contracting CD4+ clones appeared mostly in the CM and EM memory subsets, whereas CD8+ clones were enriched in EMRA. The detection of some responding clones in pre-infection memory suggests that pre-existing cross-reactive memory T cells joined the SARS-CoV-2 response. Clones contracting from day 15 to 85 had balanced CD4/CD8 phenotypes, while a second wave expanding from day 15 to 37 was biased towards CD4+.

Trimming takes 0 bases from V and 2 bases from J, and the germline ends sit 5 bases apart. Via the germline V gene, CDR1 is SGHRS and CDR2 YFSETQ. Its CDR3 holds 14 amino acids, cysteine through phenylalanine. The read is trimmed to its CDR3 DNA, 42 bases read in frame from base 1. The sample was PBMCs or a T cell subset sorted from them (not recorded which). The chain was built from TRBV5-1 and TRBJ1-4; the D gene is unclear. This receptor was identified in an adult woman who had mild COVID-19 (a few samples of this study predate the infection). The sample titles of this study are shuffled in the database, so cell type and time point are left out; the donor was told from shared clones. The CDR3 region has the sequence CASSLGGTNEKLFF. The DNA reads TGCGCCAGCAGCTTGGGTGGTACTAATGAAAAACTGTTTTTT.